Each of the 18 T cell receptor beta chains below was sequenced from the same sample in a study of T cell responses to AZD1222 COVID-19 vaccine. Profiled with immunoSEQ multiplex PCR; TCRdb holds only in-frame clones, not every one. The sample has roughly 42,000 clones, 80% to 90% seen once; the top ten hold over 20%. Specimen: peripheral blood, collected 28 days after the second dose of the MenACWY control vaccine. The receptors were gathered from an adult who received the MenACWY meningococcal vaccine as a control.

The chain couples TRBV10-2 to TRBJ1-1; D perhaps matches TRBD1 (6 bases). Germline CDR1 and CDR2: WSHSY and SAAADI. The germline V and J ends were trimmed by 2 bases and 8 bases, with 9 bases remaining between them. The CDR3 length is 12 residues. DNA for the CDR3: TGCGCCAGCAGTGAGAGGACAGCCGAAGCTTTCTTT. Its protein is CASSERTAEAFF.

The chain joins TRBV2 to TRBJ2-6; TRBD1 agrees at 7 bases. J was trimmed by 0 bases and V by 3 bases; bases with no gene match: 11. This CDR3 has 19 amino acids. Germline V gene lookup returns CDR1 SNHLY and CDR2 FYNNEI. CDR3 in DNA: TGTGCCAGCAGTGATTTAGGCTTGGACAGGCTCTCTGGGGCCAACGTCCTGACTTTC. Translated: CASSDLGLDRLSGANVLTF.

The table lists this clone with a count of one. The chain joins TRBV5-5 to TRBJ2-7; 7 nucleotides agree with TRBD2. The V gene's germline CDR1 is SGHKS and CDR2 YYEKEE (reference sequence). This CDR3 contains 15 residues. The trim removed 1 base at V and 1 base at J, leaving 5 bases unmatched. The DNA of the CDR3 is TGTGCCAGCAGCTTGTCGGCGGGGGTTTCCTACGAGCAGTACTTC. It specifies CASSLSAGVSYEQYF.

V gene TRBV7-2 combines with J gene TRBJ2-3; 8 nucleotides match TRBD2. Germline V gene sequence: CDR1 SGHTA, CDR2 FQGNSA. Trimming took 5 bases from V and 7 from J; bases not matched to a gene: 14. This CDR3 is built from 16 residues. The CDR3 here is CASSGGKSGLGNTQYF. The CDR3 region has the DNA TGTGCCAGCAGCGGAGGAAAGTCGGGACTAGGTAATACGCAGTATTTT.

The V gene is TRBV6-5, the J gene TRBJ1-6; D unresolved. The CDR3 spans 13 residues. V shed 5 bases and J shed 9 bases, with 11 bases lying between them. Germline CDR1 is MNHEY and CDR2 is SVGAGI. The CDR3 here is CASSLGVVSPLHF. The CDR3, as DNA: TGTGCCAGCAGTCTGGGCGTAGTTTCACCCCTCCACTTT.

The chain carries TRBV10-1 and TRBJ2-1; maybe TRBD1 (5 bases). The CDR3 has 16 amino acids. Per germline, CDR1 WNHNN and CDR2 SYGVQD (reference sequence). Trimming removed 7 bases at V and 4 bases at J, with 20 bases between. CDR3 loop: CASILKLRVGYNEQFF. Written as DNA, the CDR3 is TGCGCCAGCATCCTTAAACTCAGGGTAGGGTACAATGAGCAGTTCTTC.

This chain links TRBV6-5 with TRBJ2-5; D gene unclear. The CDR3 spans 16 residues. The germline gives CDR1 MNHEY, CDR2 SVGAGI. V lost 0 bases, J lost 3 bases, and 14 bases lay in between. The CDR3 DNA reads TGTGCCAGCAGTTACTCAAACGGAATTGGCGAAGAGACCCAGTACTTC. It codes for CASSYSNGIGEETQYF.

The chain carries TRBV5-4 and TRBJ2-7; D remains ambiguous. The CDR3 covers 16 residues. Germline V gene data show CDR1 as SGHNT and CDR2 as YYREEE (reference sequence). V dropped 3 bases and J dropped 3 bases, with 19 bases sitting between them. CDR3 bases: TGTGCCAGCAGCTCGGCTGGGTCAGTAACTTTCTACGAGCAGTACTTC. Protein: CASSSAGSVTFYEQYF.

The genes are TRBV2 and TRBJ1-2; D is unclear. The CDR3 is made up of 12 amino acids. Germline CDR1 and CDR2: SNHLY and FYNNEI. With 8 bases removed from V and 8 bases from J, the gap between germline ends came to 15 bases. CDR3 in DNA: TGTGCCAGCGCTGGTGGAACTAGAGGCTACACCTTC. Its protein product is CASAGGTRGYTF.

V is TRBV5-1 and J is TRBJ2-7, with D perhaps TRBD2 (6 bases). Looked up from germline, CDR1 is SGHRS and CDR2 is YFSETQ. The V end lost 4 bases, the J end lost 3 bases, and 20 bases lay between the germline ends. The CDR3 consists of 16 residues. As DNA, the CDR3 is TGCGCCAGCAGCCTCCCCGGGGGAGCGGCGAACTACGAGCAGTACTTC. Amino acid sequence: CASSLPGGAANYEQYF.

This sequence joins TRBV29-1 and TRBJ2-7; possibly TRBD1 for D (6 bases). V was pared by 7 bases and J by 2 bases, with 12 bases between. Germline V gene data show CDR1 as SQVTM and CDR2 as ANQGSEA. The CDR3 runs to 12 residues. CDR3 coding DNA: TGCAGCGGGCGGACAGCAGCCTACGAGCAGTACTTC. This gives the protein CSGRTAAYEQYF.

By share, this clone ranks as hyperexpanded. The V and J genes are TRBV9 and TRBJ2-7, with D perhaps being TRBD1 or TRBD2 (5 bases each). Germline assignment: CDR1 SGDLS and CDR2 YYNGEE. The ends were cut back, 5 bases at V and 7 bases at J, with 19 bases in the middle. The CDR3 spans 14 residues. DNA for the CDR3: TGTGCCAGCAGTGGGGACGGCCGTAGTAAGGAGCAGTACTTC. Encoded protein: CASSGDGRSKEQYF. Supplemented by reference TRBV9 and TRBJ2-7, the full variable domain reads DSGVTQTPKHLITATGQRVTLRCSPRSGDLSVYWYQQSLDQGLQFLIQYYNGEERAKGNILERFSAQQFPDLHSELNLSSLELGDSALYFCASSGDGRSKEQYFGPGTRLTVT.

The CDR3 loop reads CASSLVATNEKLFF. CDR3 sequence (DNA): TGCGCCAGCAGCTTGGTCGCAACTAATGAAAAACTGTTTTTT. The chain joins TRBV5-1 to TRBJ1-4; D call uncertain. This CDR3 has 14 residues. Germline CDR1 is SGHRS and CDR2 is YFSETQ. Between the trimmed V and J ends, which lost 0 bases and 0 bases, there was a span of 3 bases.

The chain carries TRBV20-1 and TRBJ2-2; D is tentatively TRBD1 or TRBD2 (5 bases each). The CDR3 is made up of 16 amino acids. Per germline, CDR1 DFQATT and CDR2 SNEGSKA (reference sequence). Trimming took off 3 bases at V and 6 bases at J, with 20 bases between the two ends. The CDR3 DNA sequence: TGCAGTGCTAGTCGTTCTGGGACGACCAACGCCGGGGAGCTGTTTTTT. Encoded protein: CSASRSGTTNAGELFF.

J is TRBJ2-2 and V is TRBV7-6; a possible D gene is TRBD1 (6 bases). Germline CDR1 reads SGHVS; CDR2 reads FNYEAQ. Trimming took 6 bases from V and 1 from J, leaving 15 bases between them. This CDR3 is 16 amino acids long. CDR3 nucleotide sequence: TGTGCCAGCAGACGCGGTGGGGGCTTGAACACCGGGGAGCTGTTTTTT. Its translation is CASRRGGGLNTGELFF.

The rearrangement links TRBV12-5 to TRBJ2-1; maybe TRBD2 (6 bases). CDR3 length: 15 residues. V was shortened by 5 bases and J by 7 bases, with 18 bases between the two germline ends. The germline CDR1 and CDR2 sequences are LGHNT and FRNRAP. CDR3 loop: CASGSGPTFGNEQFF. The CDR3 DNA reads as TGTGCTAGTGGTAGCGGGCCTACGTTTGGTAATGAGCAGTTCTTC.

V and J are TRBV5-5 and TRBJ2-7, with D possibly called TRBD1 or TRBD2 (7 bases each). V lost 6 bases, J lost 4 bases, and 14 bases lay in between. The CDR3 totals 13 residues. Germline assignment: CDR1 SGHKS and CDR2 YYEKEE (reference sequence). The CDR3 region has the DNA TGTGCCAGCACCGGGGGGACAGCTTACGAGCAGTACTTC. This encodes CASTGGTAYEQYF. Filled out from reference TRBV5-5 and TRBJ2-7, the complete variable domain reads DAGVTQSPTHLIKTRGQQVTLRCSPISGHKSVSWYQQVLGQGPQFIFQYYEKEERGRGNFPDRFSARQFPNYSSELNVNALLLGDSALYLCASTGGTAYEQYFGPGTRLTVT.

This chain links TRBV19 with TRBJ2-1, with 7 bases identical to TRBD1. The CDR3 totals 17 residues. Unmatched junction bases numbered 7, after V lost 2 bases and J lost 0 bases. Germline V gene lookup returns CDR1 LNHDA and CDR2 SQIVND (reference sequence). The CDR3, as DNA: TGTGCCAGTAGTATAATAAGACAGGGCCTCTCCTACAATGAGCAGTTCTTC. Its translation: CASSIIRQGLSYNEQFF.